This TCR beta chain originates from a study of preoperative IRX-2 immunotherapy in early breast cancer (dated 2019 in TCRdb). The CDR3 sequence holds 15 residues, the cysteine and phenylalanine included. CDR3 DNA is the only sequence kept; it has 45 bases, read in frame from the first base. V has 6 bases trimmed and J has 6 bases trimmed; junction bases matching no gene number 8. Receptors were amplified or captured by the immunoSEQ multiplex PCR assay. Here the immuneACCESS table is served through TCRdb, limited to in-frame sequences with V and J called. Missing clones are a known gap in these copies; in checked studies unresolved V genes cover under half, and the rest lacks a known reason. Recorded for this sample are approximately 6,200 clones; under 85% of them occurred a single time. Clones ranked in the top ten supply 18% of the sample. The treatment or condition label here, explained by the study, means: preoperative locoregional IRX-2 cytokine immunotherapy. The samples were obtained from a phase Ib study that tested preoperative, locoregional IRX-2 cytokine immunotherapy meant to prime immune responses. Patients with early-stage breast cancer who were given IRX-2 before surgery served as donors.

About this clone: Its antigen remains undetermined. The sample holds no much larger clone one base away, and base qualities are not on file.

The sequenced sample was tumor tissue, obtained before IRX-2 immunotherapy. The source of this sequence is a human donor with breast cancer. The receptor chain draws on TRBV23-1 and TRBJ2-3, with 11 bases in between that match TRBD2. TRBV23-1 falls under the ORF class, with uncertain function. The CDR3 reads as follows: CASSLASGGKDTQYF. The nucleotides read TGCGCCAGCAGCTTAGCTAGCGGGGGGAAGGATACGCAGTATTTT.